Listed here are 18 T cell receptor beta chains from one sample, sequenced in a study of T cell responses to AZD1222 COVID-19 vaccine. Generated by immunoSEQ multiplex PCR, the TCRdb table keeps only in-frame clones and is missing some. Of 100,000 to 140,000 clones listed, roughly 90% were seen once; the top ten hold 8% to 9.5%. This material consisted of peripheral blood, taken 28 days after the second AZD1222 dose. The receptors derive from an adult who received the AZD1222 COVID-19 vaccine.

The gene calls are TRBV7-9 and TRBJ1-2; 8 bases are shared with TRBD1. The CDR3 consists of 16 residues. With 3 bases clipped from V and 4 bases from J, the junction kept 10 bases outside the gene matches. Germline-derived CDR1 and CDR2 are SEHNR and FQNEAQ (reference sequence). The chain's CDR3 is CASSLAGQGRGYGYTF. The CDR3 nucleotides are TGTGCCAGCAGCTTGGCCGGACAGGGAAGGGGCTATGGCTACACCTTC.

V gene TRBV15 combines with J gene TRBJ1-5, with D tentatively TRBD1 (5 bases). Germline CDR1 reads LNHNV; CDR2 reads YYDKDF (reference sequence). Trimming took 0 bases from V and 9 from J, leaving 18 bases between them. The CDR3 contains 16 residues. The CDR3 loop reads CATSRDGAPSRSPQHF. The CDR3 coding sequence is TGTGCCACCAGCAGAGATGGGGCCCCTAGCCGTTCGCCCCAGCATTTT. Looking up the rest from reference TRBV15 and TRBJ1-5 gives the full variable domain: DAMVIQNPRYQVTQFGKPVTLSCSQTLNHNVMYWYQQKSSQAPKLLFHYYDKDFNNEADTPDNFQSRRPNTSFCFLDIRSPGLGDTAMYLCATSRDGAPSRSPQHFGDGTRLSIL.

The V and J genes are TRBV28 and TRBJ1-1; the D gene is possibly TRBD1 (6 bases). Germline lookup yields CDR1 MDHEN and CDR2 SYDVKM. The length of the CDR3 is 14 residues. V was clipped by 1 base and J by 6 bases, with 12 bases between them. Here the CDR3 reads CASSLLKGGAEAFF. The CDR3 nucleotides are TGTGCCAGCAGTTTATTAAAAGGGGGAGCTGAAGCTTTCTTT.

The chain has TRBV7-9 and TRBJ1-1; TRBD1 aligns across 7 bases. Trimming cost V 4 bases and J 0 bases; bases outside gene matches: 2. Germline-derived CDR1 and CDR2 are SEHNR and FQNEAQ (reference sequence). The CDR3 spans 14 residues. The CDR3 is CASSSTGMNTEAFF. The DNA of the CDR3 is TGTGCCAGCAGCTCGACAGGGATGAACACTGAAGCTTTCTTT. Full variable domain (rest looked up from reference TRBV7-9 and TRBJ1-1): DTGVSQNPRHKITKRGQNVTFRCDPISEHNRLYWYRQTLGQGPEFLTYFQNEAQLEKSRLLSDRFSAERPKGSFSTLEIQRTEQGDSAMYLCASSSTGMNTEAFFGQGTRLTVV.

The chain uses TRBV11-2 and TRBJ2-3; 7 bases fit TRBD2. Germline V gives CDR1 SGHAT, CDR2 FQNNGV. V gave up 5 bases and J gave up 2 bases; unmatched junction bases: 13. The CDR3 spans 17 residues. This chain's CDR3 is CASSHFASGTVTDTQYF. CDR3 DNA: TGTGCCAGCAGCCACTTCGCCAGCGGGACCGTCACAGATACGCAGTATTTT. The complete variable domain, with remaining parts taken from reference TRBV11-2 and TRBJ2-3, reads EAGVAQSPRYKIIEKRQSVAFWCNPISGHATLYWYQQILGQGPKLLIQFQNNGVVDDSQLPKDRFSAERLKGVDSTLKIQPAKLEDSAVYLCASSHFASGTVTDTQYFGPGTRLTVL.

The rearrangement joins TRBV27 to TRBJ1-5, with D possibly matching TRBD1 (5 bases). CDR1 is MNHEY and CDR2 is SMNVEV in the germline V gene (reference sequence). V gave up 5 bases and J gave up 0 bases, with 14 bases separating them. This CDR3 contains 16 residues. The CDR3 loop is CASSRNGGISNQPQHF. CDR3 nucleotide sequence: TGTGCCAGCAGTCGAAACGGGGGAATTAGCAATCAGCCCCAGCATTTT.

The V call is TRBV19, the J call TRBJ1-6; D is undetermined. Germline V gene sequence: CDR1 LNHDA, CDR2 SQIVND (reference sequence). Trimming pared 1 base from V and 9 bases from J, leaving 10 bases between. The CDR3 covers 14 residues. The DNA of the CDR3 is TGTGCCAGTAGTATAGGTCCCCGGTCTTCACCCCTCCACTTT. Translated: CASSIGPRSSPLHF. Based on the CDR3 plus reference TRBV19 and TRBJ1-6, the full variable domain is DGGITQSPKYLFRKEGQNVTLSCEQNLNHDAMYWYRQDPGQGLRLIYYSQIVNDFQKGDIAEGYSVSREKKESFPLTVTSAQKNPTAFYLCASSIGPRSSPLHFGNGTRLTVT.

The V call is TRBV19, the J call TRBJ1-5; 8 nucleotides match TRBD1. The germline V gene has CDR1 LNHDA and CDR2 SQIVND (reference sequence). The CDR3 has 21 residues. In nucleotides, the CDR3 is TGTGCATTTTTTATATATTTACCACGACAGGGGATGTCGAGGACGGGTCAGCCCCAGCATTTT. Encoded protein: CAFFIYLPRQGMSRTGQPQHF.

The chain couples TRBV19 to TRBJ2-3; weak D call: TRBD1 (5 bases). The CDR3 loop spans 14 amino acids. Trimming removed 5 bases from V and 2 bases from J, with 11 bases in between. From germline, CDR1 is LNHDA and CDR2 SQIVND (reference sequence). The CDR3 sequence: CASSLQDYTDTQYF. For the CDR3, the DNA is TGTGCCAGTAGTCTACAGGATTACACAGATACGCAGTATTTT.

The chain recombines TRBV5-6 with TRBJ1-4; D remains ambiguous. The CDR3 consists of 15 residues. Germline V CDR1 and CDR2: SGHDT, YYEEEE. Trimming left V 4 bases short and J 3 bases short, with 13 bases between. Written as DNA, the CDR3 is TGTGCCAGCAGCCTGAGAGCTGGAGCTAATGAAAAACTGTTTTTT. The encoded protein is CASSLRAGANEKLFF.

The chain recombines TRBV4-2 with TRBJ1-1; the D is unclear. Looked up from germline, CDR1 is LGHNA and CDR2 is YNFKEQ. The ends were cut back, 4 bases at V and 0 bases at J, with 9 bases in the middle. The CDR3 runs 14 residues. DNA for the CDR3: TGTGCCAGCAGCCCTCGTGGGTTGAACACTGAAGCTTTCTTT. The encoded protein is CASSPRGLNTEAFF.

Here the CDR3 reads CASSLGQGVYGYTF. DNA of the CDR3: TGCGCCAGCAGCTTGGGACAGGGTGTCTATGGCTACACCTTC. The chain employs TRBV5-1 and TRBJ1-2; 7 nucleotides agree with TRBD1. CDR1 and CDR2 from the germline V gene are SGHRS and YFSETQ. The CDR3 has 14 residues. V was pared by 0 bases and J by 4 bases, with 3 bases of the junction left unmatched.

This chain joins TRBV11-1 and TRBJ2-3; TRBD2 aligns across 13 bases. In germline, CDR1 is SGHAT, CDR2 FQDESV (reference sequence). Trimming at V came to 5 bases and at J to 4 bases, leaving 6 bases not matched to a gene. This CDR3 comprises 16 residues. The CDR3 DNA is TGTGCCAGCAGCCTCGGACTAGCGGGAGCCTCAGATACGCAGTATTTT. Its protein is CASSLGLAGASDTQYF.

The table lists this clone with a count of one. The J gene is TRBJ1-1, the V gene TRBV10-2; D remains unclear. CDR3 length: 14 amino acids. V dropped 0 bases and J dropped 3 bases, with 8 bases sitting between them. Germline CDR1 and CDR2: WSHSY and SAAADI. In DNA form, the CDR3 reads TGCGCCAGCAGTGAGTCAGGGAGGGACACTGAAGCTTTCTTT. Translating gives CASSESGRDTEAFF.

V usage is TRBV11-1 and J usage is TRBJ2-2, with 10 nucleotides matching TRBD2. Germline CDR1 SGHAT, CDR2 FQDESV (reference sequence). V lost 4 bases, J lost 1 base, and 3 bases stayed unmatched. The CDR3 length is 16 residues. In DNA, the CDR3 is TGTGCCAGCAGCTCTGCTAGCGGGGGGAACACCGGGGAGCTGTTTTTT. Its translation: CASSSASGGNTGELFF.

V gene TRBV3-1 (or the pseudogene TRBV3-2) combines with J gene TRBJ1-2, with D possibly matching TRBD1 (6 bases). The germline V gene has CDR1 LGHDT and CDR2 YNNKEL (reference sequence). The V and J ends lost 10 bases and 2 bases respectively, with 17 bases between them. The CDR3 length is 14 residues. Written as DNA, the CDR3 is TGTGCCACGAATAGGGGGGCAAGGAACTATGGCTACACCTTC. Its protein product is CATNRGARNYGYTF.

This chain uses TRBV13 with TRBJ2-1; no definite D call. In germline, CDR1 is PRHDT, CDR2 FYEKMQ (reference sequence). Deletions cut 4 bases from V and 4 bases from J, with 5 bases between. The CDR3 is 12 amino acids. The CDR3 nucleotides are TGTGCCAGCAGCTGGGGTTACAATGAGCAGTTCTTC. It encodes CASSWGYNEQFF.

This sequence joins TRBV11-1 and TRBJ2-2, with D hard to call. V was clipped by 1 base and J by 1 base, with 4 bases between them. CDR1 is SGHAT and CDR2 is FQDESV in the germline V gene (reference sequence). CDR3 length equals 14 residues. DNA for the CDR3: TGTGCCAGCAGCTTAGACAGGAACACCGGGGAGCTGTTTTTT. It codes for CASSLDRNTGELFF.